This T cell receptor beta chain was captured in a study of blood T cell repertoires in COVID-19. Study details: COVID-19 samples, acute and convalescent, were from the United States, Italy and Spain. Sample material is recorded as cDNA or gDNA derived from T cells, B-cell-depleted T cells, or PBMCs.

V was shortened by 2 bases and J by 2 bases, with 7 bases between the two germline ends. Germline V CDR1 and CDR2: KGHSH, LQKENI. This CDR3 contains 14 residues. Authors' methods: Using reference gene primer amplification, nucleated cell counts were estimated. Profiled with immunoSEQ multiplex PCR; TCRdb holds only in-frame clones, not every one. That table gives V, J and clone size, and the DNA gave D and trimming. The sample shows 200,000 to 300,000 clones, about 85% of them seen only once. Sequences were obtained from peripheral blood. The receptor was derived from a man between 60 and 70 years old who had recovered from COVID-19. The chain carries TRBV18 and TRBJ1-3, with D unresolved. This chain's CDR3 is CASSPWRAGNTIYF. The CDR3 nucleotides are TGTGCCAGCTCACCATGGAGGGCTGGAAACACCATATATTTT.